This T cell receptor (beta chain) emerged from a study of tumor and adjacent non-tumor tissue in lung cancer. TCRbeta libraries were built with three rounds of nested PCR, modified from ARM-PCR. MiXCR, run by TCRdb on the multiplex PCR reads, gives a single entry per CDR3 protein. The sample yields about 93,000 distinct CDR3 sequences, roughly 66% seen once. This clonotype was seen many times. Trimming cost V 6 bases and J 5 bases, with 11 bases left between them. The V gene's germline CDR1 is MNHEY and CDR2 SVGAGI. This CDR3 has 12 residues. This sample's RNA came from whole unsorted tissue. Chemotherapy-naive patients with new lung cancer underwent thoracic surgery in China, August–late 2014.

This TCR was sampled from a man between 60 and 75 years old with non-small cell lung cancer. The sequenced sample consisted of lung tumor tissue. The V gene is TRBV6-5, the J gene TRBJ2-7; TRBD2 might be the D (5 bases). CDR3 in DNA: TGTGCCAGCAGACGGACTGGGGACGAGCAGTACTTC. Translation gives CASRRTGDEQYF.